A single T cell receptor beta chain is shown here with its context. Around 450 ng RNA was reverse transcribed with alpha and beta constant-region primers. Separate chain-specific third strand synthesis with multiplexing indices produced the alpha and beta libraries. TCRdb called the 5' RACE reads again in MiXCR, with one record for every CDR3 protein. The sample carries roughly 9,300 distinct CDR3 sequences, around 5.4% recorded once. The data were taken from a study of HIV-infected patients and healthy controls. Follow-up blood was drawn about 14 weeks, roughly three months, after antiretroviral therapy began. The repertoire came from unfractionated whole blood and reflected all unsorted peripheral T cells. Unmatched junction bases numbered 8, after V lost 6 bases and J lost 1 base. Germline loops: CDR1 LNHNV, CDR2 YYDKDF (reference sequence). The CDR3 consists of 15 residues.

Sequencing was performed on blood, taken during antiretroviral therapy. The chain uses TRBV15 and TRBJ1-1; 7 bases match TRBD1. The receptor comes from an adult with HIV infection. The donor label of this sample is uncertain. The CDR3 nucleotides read TGTGCCACCAGTCCCGTAAGGGGGCCGAACACTGAAGCTTTCTTT. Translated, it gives CATSPVRGPNTEAFF.